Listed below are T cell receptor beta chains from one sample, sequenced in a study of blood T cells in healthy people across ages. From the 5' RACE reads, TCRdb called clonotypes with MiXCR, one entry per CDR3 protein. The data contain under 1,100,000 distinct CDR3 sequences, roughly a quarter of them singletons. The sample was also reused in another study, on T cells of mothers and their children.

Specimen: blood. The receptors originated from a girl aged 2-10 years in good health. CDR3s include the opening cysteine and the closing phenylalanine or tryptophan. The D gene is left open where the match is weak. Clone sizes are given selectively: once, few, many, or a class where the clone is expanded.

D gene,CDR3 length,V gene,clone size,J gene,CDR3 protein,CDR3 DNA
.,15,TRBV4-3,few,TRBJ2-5,CASSPGVGVGETQYF,TGCGCCAGCAGCCCTGGGGTAGGGGTAGGGGAGACCCAGTACTTC
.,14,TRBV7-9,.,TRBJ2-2,CASSLTSIGGELFF,TGTGCCAGCAGCTTGACCTCTATTGGCGGGGAGCTGTTTTTT
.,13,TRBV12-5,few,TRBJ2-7,CASGPSPHYEQYF,TGTGCTAGTGGCCCCTCCCCCCACTACGAGCAGTACTTC
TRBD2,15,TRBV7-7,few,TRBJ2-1,CASSLGTSEYNEQFF,TGTGCTAGCAGCTTAGGGACTAGCGAATACAATGAGCAGTTCTTC
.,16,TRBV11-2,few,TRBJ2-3,CASSHTGLSSTDTQYF,TGTGCCAGCAGCCATACGGGACTTAGTAGCACAGATACGCAGTATTTT
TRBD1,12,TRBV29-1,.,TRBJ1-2,CSIRDRAVGYTF,TGCAGCATCCGGGACAGGGCTGTCGGCTACACCTTC
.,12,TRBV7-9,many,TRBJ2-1,CASSRDYNEQFF,TGTGCCAGCAGCCGGGACTACAATGAGCAGTTCTTC
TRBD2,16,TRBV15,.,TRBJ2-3,CATSRAIAGSTDTQYF,TGTGCCACCAGCAGAGCCATAGCGGGGTCGACAGATACGCAGTATTTT
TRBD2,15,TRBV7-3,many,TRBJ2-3,CASSLGLADTDTQYF,TGCGCCAGCAGCTTGGGACTAGCGGACACAGATACGCAGTATTTT
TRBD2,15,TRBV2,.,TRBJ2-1,CASSEARGGLHEQFF,TGTGCCAGCAGTGAAGCGCGGGGGGGGTTGCATGAGCAGTTCTTC
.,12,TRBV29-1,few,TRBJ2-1,CSVEGGAYEQFF,TGCAGCGTTGAAGGGGGGGCATATGAGCAGTTCTTC
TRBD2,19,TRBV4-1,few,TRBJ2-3,CASSQVGREGWRRADTQYF,TGCGCCAGCAGCCAAGTTGGGAGGGAAGGCTGGCGTAGGGCAGATACGCAGTATTTT
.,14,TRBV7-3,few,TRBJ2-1,CASSLKTGYNEQFF,TGTGCCAGCAGCTTAAAAACAGGATACAATGAGCAGTTCTTC
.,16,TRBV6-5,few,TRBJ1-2,CASSYSTVRKGYGYTF,TGTGCCAGCAGTTACTCGACCGTTAGGAAGGGGTACGGCTACACCTTC
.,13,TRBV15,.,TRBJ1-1,CATSRATDTEAFF,TGTGCCACCAGCAGAGCAACGGACACTGAAGCTTTCTTT
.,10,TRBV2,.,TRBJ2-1,CASLLNEQFF,TGTGCCAGCCTTCTTAATGAGCAGTTCTTC
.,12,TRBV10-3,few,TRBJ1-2,CAISDSPGGYTF,TGTGCCATCAGTGATTCCCCGGGGGGCTACACCTTC
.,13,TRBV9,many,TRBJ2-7,CASSVGLHYEQYF,TGTGCCAGCAGCGTAGGGCTCCACTACGAGCAGTACTTC
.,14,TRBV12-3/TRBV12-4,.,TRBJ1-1,CASSRGEMNTEAFF,TGTGCCAGCAGTAGGGGGGAAATGAACACTGAAGCTTTCTTT
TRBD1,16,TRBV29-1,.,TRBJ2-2,CSVEDPNRGLAGELFF,TGCAGCGTTGAAGATCCCAACAGGGGGTTGGCCGGGGAGCTGTTTTTT
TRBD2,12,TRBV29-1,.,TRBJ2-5,CSLSGGMGTQYF,TGCAGCCTTAGCGGGGGTATGGGGACCCAGTACTTC
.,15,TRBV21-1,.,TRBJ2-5,CASSKFGTGEETQYF,TGTGCCAGCAGCAAATTCGGGACAGGGGAAGAGACCCAGTACTTC
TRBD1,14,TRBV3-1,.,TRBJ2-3,CASSWDRDRGTQYF,TGTGCCAGCAGCTGGGACAGGGACCGGGGGACGCAGTATTTT
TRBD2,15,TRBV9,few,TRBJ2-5,CASSVGSGSGRTQYF,TGTGCCAGCAGCGTAGGTAGCGGGAGTGGTCGGACCCAGTACTTC
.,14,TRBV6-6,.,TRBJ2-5,CASRLTGAQETQYF,TGCGCCAGCAGGTTAACCGGGGCCCAAGAGACCCAGTACTTC
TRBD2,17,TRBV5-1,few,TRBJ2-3,CASSVGLAGTSTDTQYF,TGCGCCAGCAGCGTGGGACTAGCGGGGACTAGCACAGATACGCAGTATTTT
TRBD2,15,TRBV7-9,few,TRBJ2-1,CASSSTSGPNNEQFF,TGTGCCAGCAGCTCAACTAGCGGCCCAAACAATGAGCAGTTCTTC
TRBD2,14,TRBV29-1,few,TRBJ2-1,CSAGGGLSYNEQFF,TGCAGCGCCGGGGGGGGCCTCTCGTACAATGAGCAGTTCTTC
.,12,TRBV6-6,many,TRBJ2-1,CAITGGRDEQFF,TGTGCCATTACCGGGGGCCGCGATGAGCAGTTCTTC
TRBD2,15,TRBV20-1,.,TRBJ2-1,CSARGWGGRAGEQFF,TGCAGTGCTAGAGGATGGGGCGGGAGGGCCGGTGAGCAGTTCTTC
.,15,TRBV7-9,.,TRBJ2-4,CASSPSRGLKNIQYF,TGTGCCAGCAGCCCTAGCAGGGGTCTCAAAAACATTCAGTACTTC
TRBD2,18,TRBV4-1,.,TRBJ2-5,CASSPGTSGRATEETQYF,TGCGCCAGCAGCCCCGGGACTAGCGGGAGGGCCACAGAAGAGACCCAGTACTTC
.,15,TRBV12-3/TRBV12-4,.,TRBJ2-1,CASSSLERLDNEQFF,TGTGCCAGCAGTTCCCTCGAGCGGCTAGACAATGAGCAGTTCTTC
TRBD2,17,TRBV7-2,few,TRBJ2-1,CASSLRGDSPGGNEQFF,TGTGCCAGCAGCTTAAGGGGAGACTCCCCGGGAGGCAATGAGCAGTTCTTC
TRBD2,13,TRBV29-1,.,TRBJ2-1,CSVVAAGGIEQFF,TGCAGCGTAGTAGCGGCGGGGGGGATCGAGCAGTTCTTC
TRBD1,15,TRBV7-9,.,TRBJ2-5,CASSPLQGYEETQHF,TGTGCCAGCAGCCCGTTACAGGGGTACGAAGAGACCCAGCACTTC
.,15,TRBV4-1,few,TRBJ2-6,CASSARVTGANVLTF,TGCGCCAGCAGCGCAAGGGTAACTGGGGCCAACGTCCTGACTTTC
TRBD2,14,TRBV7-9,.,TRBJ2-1,CASSHLAGVDEQFF,TGTGCCAGCAGCCACCTAGCGGGAGTCGACGAGCAGTTCTTC
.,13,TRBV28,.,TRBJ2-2,CASSTVSTGELFF,TGTGCCAGCAGCACGGTTTCAACCGGGGAGCTGTTTTTT
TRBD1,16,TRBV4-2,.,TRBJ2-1,CASSREQGNSYNEQFF,TGTGCCAGCAGCCGAGAACAGGGGAACTCCTACAATGAGCAGTTCTTC
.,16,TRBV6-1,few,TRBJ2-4,CASSEERKLAKNIQYF,TGTGCCAGCAGTGAAGAACGGAAGCTAGCCAAAAACATTCAGTACTTC
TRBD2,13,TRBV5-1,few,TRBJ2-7,CASTGGISYEQYF,TGCGCCAGCACGGGGGGGATCTCCTACGAGCAGTACTTC
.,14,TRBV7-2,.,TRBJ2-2,CASSSGLYAGELFF,TGTGCCAGCAGCTCGGGACTCTACGCCGGGGAGCTGTTTTTT
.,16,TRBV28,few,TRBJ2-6,CASGEPDTDWADVLTF,TGTGCCAGTGGGGAACCCGACACGGATTGGGCCGACGTCCTGACTTTC
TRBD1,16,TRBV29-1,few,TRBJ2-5,CSVEVPGQGTEETQYF,TGCAGCGTTGAAGTTCCGGGACAGGGGACGGAAGAGACCCAGTACTTC
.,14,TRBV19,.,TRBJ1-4,CASSLNGGFEKLFF,TGTGCCAGTAGTCTCAACGGGGGCTTCGAAAAACTGTTTTTT